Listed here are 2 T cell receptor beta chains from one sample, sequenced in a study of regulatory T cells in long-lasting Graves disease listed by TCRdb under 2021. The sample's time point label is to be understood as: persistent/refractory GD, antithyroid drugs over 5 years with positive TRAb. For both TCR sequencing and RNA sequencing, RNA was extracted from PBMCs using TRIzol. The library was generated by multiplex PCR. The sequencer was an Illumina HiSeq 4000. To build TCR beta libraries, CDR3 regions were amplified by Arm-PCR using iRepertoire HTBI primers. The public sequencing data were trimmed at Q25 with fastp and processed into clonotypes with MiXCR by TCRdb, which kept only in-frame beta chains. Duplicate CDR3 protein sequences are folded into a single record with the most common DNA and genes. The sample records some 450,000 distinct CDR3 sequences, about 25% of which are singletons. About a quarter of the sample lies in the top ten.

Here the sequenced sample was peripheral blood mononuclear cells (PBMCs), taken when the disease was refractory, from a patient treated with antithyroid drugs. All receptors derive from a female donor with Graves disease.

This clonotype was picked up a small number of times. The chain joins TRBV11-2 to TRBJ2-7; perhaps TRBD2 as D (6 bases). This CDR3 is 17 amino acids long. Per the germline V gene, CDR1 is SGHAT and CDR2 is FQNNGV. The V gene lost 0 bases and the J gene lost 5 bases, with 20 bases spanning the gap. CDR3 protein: CASSLDWGVEGSDEQYF. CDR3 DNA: TGTGCCAGCAGCTTAGATTGGGGGGTGGAGGGATCGGACGAGCAGTACTTC.

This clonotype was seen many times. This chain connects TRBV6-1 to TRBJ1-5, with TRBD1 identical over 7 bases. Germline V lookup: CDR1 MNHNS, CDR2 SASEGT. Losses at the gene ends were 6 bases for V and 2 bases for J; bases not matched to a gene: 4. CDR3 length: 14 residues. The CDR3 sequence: CASRLDRGNQPQHF. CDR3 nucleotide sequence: TGTGCCAGCAGATTAGACAGGGGCAATCAGCCCCAGCATTTT.